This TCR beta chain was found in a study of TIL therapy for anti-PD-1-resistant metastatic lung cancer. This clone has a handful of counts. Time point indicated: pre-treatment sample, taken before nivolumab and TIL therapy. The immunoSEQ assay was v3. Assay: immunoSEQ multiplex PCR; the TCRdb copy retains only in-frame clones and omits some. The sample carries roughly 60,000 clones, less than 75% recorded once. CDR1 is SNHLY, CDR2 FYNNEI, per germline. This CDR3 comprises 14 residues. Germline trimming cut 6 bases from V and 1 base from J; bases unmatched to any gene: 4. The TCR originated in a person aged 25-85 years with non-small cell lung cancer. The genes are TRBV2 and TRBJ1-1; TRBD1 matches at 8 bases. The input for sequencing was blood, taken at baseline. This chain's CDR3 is CASSPGTGNTEAFF. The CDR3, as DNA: TGTGCCAGCAGCCCCGGGACAGGGAACACTGAAGCTTTCTTT.